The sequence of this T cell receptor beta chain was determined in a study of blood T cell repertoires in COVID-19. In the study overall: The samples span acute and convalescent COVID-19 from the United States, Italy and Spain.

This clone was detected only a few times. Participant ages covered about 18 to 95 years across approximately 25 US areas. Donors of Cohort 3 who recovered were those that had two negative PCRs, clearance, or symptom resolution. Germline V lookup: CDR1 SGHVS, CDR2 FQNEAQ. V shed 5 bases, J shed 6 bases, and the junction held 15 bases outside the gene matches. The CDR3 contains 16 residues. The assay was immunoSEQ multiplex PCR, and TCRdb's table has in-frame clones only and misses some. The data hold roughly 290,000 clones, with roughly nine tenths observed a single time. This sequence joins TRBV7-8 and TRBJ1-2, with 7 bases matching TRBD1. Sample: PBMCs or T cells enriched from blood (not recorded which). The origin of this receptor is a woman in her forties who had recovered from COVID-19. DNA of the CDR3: TGTGCCAGCAGCCCAAGGACAGGATCCTTCTCTGATGGCTACACCTTC. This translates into CASSPRTGSFSDGYTF. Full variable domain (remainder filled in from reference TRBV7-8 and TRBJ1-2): GAGVSQSPRYKVAKRGQDVALRCDPISGHVSLFWYQQALGQGPEFLTYFQNEAQLDKSGLPSDRFFAERPEGSVSTLKIQRTQQEDSAVYLCASSPRTGSFSDGYTFGSGTRLTVV.